Sequencing of this T cell receptor beta chain was carried out in a study of cytomegalovirus exposure and HLA in healthy donors. Findings of the study overall: HLA alleles were associated with some 16,000 TCR beta sequences in a later analysis at 0.05 false discovery rate. TCR beta chains numbering 150 to 200 were designated cytomegalovirus-associated. Most observed TCR sequences were rare, whereas some public TCRs were detected in many donors.

Germline V gene sequence: CDR1 SEHNR, CDR2 FQNEAQ (reference sequence). The CDR3 is 15 amino acids. J was trimmed by 7 bases and V by 5 bases; bases with no gene match: 4. The PCR made use of 60 Vbeta and 13 Jbeta primers. Data came from immunoSEQ multiplex PCR; TCRdb stores just in-frame clones and leaves some out. The table records some 190,000 clones, 75% to 90% of them present only once. A note on this clone: Its antigen is not known.

Sample: PBMCs. The chain has TRBV7-9 and TRBJ1-6; 11 bases match TRBD1. This clonotype originated in a man aged 25 to 40 in good health and CMV-seronegative. The CDR3: CASSTGTGGNSPLHF. The CDR3 nucleotides read TGTGCCAGCAGCACTGGGACAGGGGGGAATTCACCCCTCCACTTT. The full variable domain, in which reference TRBV7-9 and TRBJ1-6 provide the parts outside the CDR3, is DTGVSQNPRHKITKRGQNVTFRCDPISEHNRLYWYRQTLGQGPEFLTYFQNEAQLEKSRLLSDRFSAERPKGSFSTLEIQRTEQGDSAMYLCASSTGTGGNSPLHFGNGTRLTVT.